A selection of T cell receptor beta chains follows, all from one sample in a study of blood T cell repertoires in COVID-19. The table came from immunoSEQ multiplex PCR; TCRdb's copy has only in-frame clones and leaves some out. The sample has over 150,000 clones, around 90% seen once; the top ten hold around 2.3%. The sequencing input was PBMCs or T cells enriched from blood (not recorded which). The source of these receptors is a woman in her 30s who had recovered from COVID-19. Each CDR3 is given with its conserved first and last residue. Clone size is stated in some rows and not others, as once, few, many or a class when expanded.

few	TRBV6-5	TRBJ2-2	CASREIRVMFF
NA	TRBV6-5	TRBJ1-5	CASSYTTGATHKPQHF
NA	TRBV4-1	TRBJ1-6	CASSQDQSAEGGSPLHF
NA	TRBV11-1	TRBJ2-1	CASSLQGEDEQFF
once	TRBV6-5	TRBJ1-1	CASSYSLGSGDGAFF
NA	TRBV27	TRBJ1-5	CASSLFSLTGGNQPQHF
NA	TRBV4-2	TRBJ2-7	CASSPPGGPSSYEQYF
NA	TRBV7-9	TRBJ1-1	CASSLQGTANMNTEAFF
NA	TRBV6-5	TRBJ2-1	CASKGGSSYNEQFF
NA	TRBV24-1	TRBJ1-2	CATSDLHGDRVTMWGYTF
NA	TRBV7-6	TRBJ2-5	CASSPRLAGDQETQYF
NA	TRBV29-1	TRBJ1-1	CSVEARQGWRTEAFF
NA	TRBV6-2/TRBV6-3	TRBJ1-2	CASSYSNRYRNYGYTF
NA	TRBV28	TRBJ2-5	CASSFHGTAKETQYF
NA	TRBV5-5	TRBJ1-2	CASTRELNYGYTF
NA	TRBV27	TRBJ1-1	CASSLLGQEDTEAFF
NA	TRBV5-1	TRBJ2-7	CASSLGGQLMSYEQYF
NA	TRBV3-1/TRBV3-2	TRBJ1-1	CASSQEGKGGEAFF
NA	TRBV7-2	TRBJ2-1	CASSAVGTGGDEQFF
NA	TRBV6-2/TRBV6-3	TRBJ1-2	CASSRGNRDRGYGYTF
NA	TRBV4-3	TRBJ2-1	CASSRGAGDGEQFF
once	TRBV7-2	TRBJ1-3	CASSPTGAGNTIYF
once	TRBV5-4	TRBJ1-1	CASSRDRGNTEAFF
NA	TRBV2	TRBJ1-4	CASTLGPKEKLFF
NA	TRBV5-4	TRBJ1-2	CASSFSLIQGAENGYTF
few	TRBV6-5	TRBJ2-7	CASRNPGQSYEQYF
NA	TRBV7-2	TRBJ1-2	CASSFQGWDYGYTF
few	TRBV27	TRBJ1-2	CASSLRGLGGYTF
NA	TRBV19	TRBJ1-1	CASSTIGQGHMNTEAFF
NA	TRBV25-1	TRBJ1-1	CASSPRGTEAFF
NA	TRBV11-2	TRBJ2-7	CASSFGTGLYEQYF
NA	TRBV2	TRBJ2-5	CASSASAGASGETQYF
once	TRBV18	TRBJ1-1	CASSPVRVMAEAFF
NA	TRBV7-6	TRBJ1-6	CASSWGQGRGNSPLHF
NA	TRBV7-3	TRBJ2-2	CASSSPGTPTGELFF
NA	TRBV9	TRBJ1-1	CASSYGREAFF
NA	TRBV14	TRBJ1-2	CASSQGFLSYGYTF
NA	TRBV7-3	TRBJ1-1	CASSPGLTPDTEAFF
NA	TRBV24-1	TRBJ1-2	CATRSGTAQDNYGYTF
NA	TRBV2	TRBJ2-7	CASSERGGGYEQYF
once	TRBV2	TRBJ1-6	CASSDRSNSPLHF
once	TRBV24-1	TRBJ2-1	CATSDPAGGGLAGNEQFF
NA	TRBV7-8	TRBJ1-5	CASSLGGTGVQPQHF
NA	TRBV19	TRBJ1-4	CASSDRWFEKLFF
NA	TRBV30	TRBJ1-4	CAWSSSEKLFF
many	TRBV15	TRBJ2-7	CATSLGVGDTSYEQYF
NA	TRBV12-1	TRBJ2-7	CASEGGPCSYEQYF
NA	TRBV7-9	TRBJ2-5	CASSPPGGVETQYF
NA	TRBV19	TRBJ1-1	CASNMGRVRDTEAFF
NA	TRBV7-8	TRBJ2-1	CASSFGLVLGGGLNEQFF
NA	TRBV5-1	TRBJ1-4	CASSLGQVGEKLFF
NA	TRBV11-2	TRBJ2-7	CASSLSGAGAYEQYF
NA	TRBV7-8	TRBJ2-1	CASSYGNSGRDAYNEQFF
NA	TRBV27	TRBJ1-1	CASSLIANMNTEAFF
NA	TRBV13	TRBJ1-2	CASSNNNYGYTF